This T cell receptor (beta chain) was captured by sequencing in a study of T cells after yellow fever vaccination (dated by TCRdb to the late 2010s). For the wider study: The SMART-Seq v4 Ultra Low Input RNA kit was used to prepare libraries from fractions with low cell numbers. To follow T-cell clones before and after primary and booster YFV17D yellow fever vaccination, bulk TCR alpha and beta repertoires were sequenced over time. Two healthy male donors, one aged 18 to 29 and one aged 30 to 39 years, were included in the cohort. Blood was collected at multiple timepoints before and after primary and secondary immunization, and bulk PBMC replicates and cell subsets were isolated. What the study reported, not specific to this receptor: Because abundant contaminating clonotypes from the bulk population could be contained in FACS-sorted repertoires, computational filtering was required. Compared with the primary T-cell response, the secondary T-cell response was weaker but faster, peaking on day 5 rather than day 15. After the booster, most of the clones that had expanded following primary vaccination were detected again (approximately 96% of CD4 and roughly 90% of CD8), which suggests that memory was broadly maintained. Because the study included only a couple of donors, the extent to which the findings can be generalized is limited. A small fraction of clonotypes showed up in both the CD4 and CD8 compartments, probably as a result of convergent recombination.

Counted from cysteine to phenylalanine, this CDR3 has 15 amino acids. The DNA shown is the 45-base CDR3, in frame from base 1. According to the germline V gene, CDR1 reads SGHRS and CDR2 reads YFSETQ. At the junction V is shortened by 4 bases and J by 8 bases; bases outside the gene matches: 9. The reads were generated on an Illumina NovaSeq 6000. Synthesis of TCR cDNA relied on 5'RACE template switching, a step that introduced a universal primer site along with unique molecular identifiers. Priming of cDNA synthesis was performed from both the TCR alpha and TCR beta constant segments. Library amplification involved two PCR steps, and the second step added sample barcodes and sequencing adapters. Sequencing of libraries was performed on Illumina HiSeq 2500 (2x100 bp) or NovaSeq (2x150 bp). The original pipeline was this. Demultiplexing of reads and collapsing into UMI consensus sequences were performed with MIGEC, and V(D)J alignment was carried out with MiXCR. Vaccine-responding clonotypes were identified with edgeR using replicate PBMC samples, with FDR below 0.01 and a log2 fold change above 5 up to day 15 being required. Each bulk clonotype received a CD4 or CD8 identity based on whether the sequenced CD4 or CD8 repertoire contained that clonotype at higher abundance. The public reads were reanalyzed by TCRdb: fastp trimming at Q25, MiXCR alignment, in-frame beta chains only. Every distinct CDR3 protein forms one entry, paired with its most common genes and DNA. The V and J calls were not made by the authors but by TCRdb's processing. The sample data list 250,000 to 300,000 distinct CDR3 sequences, and less than 9.5% of these were observed just once. Of the sample, approximately 3.3% falls within the top ten clones.

The treatment or condition label on this specimen signifies: live attenuated yellow fever vaccine strain. PBMCs were isolated from peripheral blood using a standard Ficoll-Paque protocol. CD4 and CD8 T-cell fractions were isolated with Dynabeads CD4 and CD8 positive selection kits. TriZol was used to extract RNA from bulk PBMCs, CD4 and CD8 fractions, and dextramer-positive and dextramer-negative fractions. In the case of this clonotype: Its antigen remains undetermined. It has no much larger one-base neighbor in the sample; base qualities were not kept.

The clonotype comes from a man between 18 and 35 years old who received the YFV17D yellow fever vaccine. The sequencing here drew on CD4+ T cells sorted from PBMCs, taken 5 days after the yellow fever booster vaccination. The chain was built from TRBV5-1 and TRBJ1-4, with 9 junctional bases fitting TRBD1. The CDR3 sequence is CASSPWDRVGEKLFF. The sequence in DNA is TGCGCCAGCAGCCCCTGGGACAGGGTAGGCGAAAAACTGTTTTTT.